This T cell receptor (beta chain) originates from a study of cytotoxic CD8 clonotypes in ibrutinib-treated CLL. Turning to the study itself: Complete response was seen in 2 patients and partial in approximately 24; around twelve progressed and roughly 14 stayed remitted after a median around 68 months. Whole-study results and caveats: Clonality correlated strongly with circulating CD8+ T cells and exceeded age-matched healthy donors at baseline.

Germline V lookup: CDR1 LNHDA, CDR2 SQIVND (reference sequence). Trimming pared 3 bases from V and 4 bases from J, leaving 15 bases between. The CDR3 runs to 15 residues. A remark on this clone: Its antigen is still unknown.

The method was immunoSEQ multiplex PCR; TCRdb's version includes in-frame clones alone and lacks a portion of them. The table shows 150,000 to 200,000 clones, with 81% occurring only once. This specimen was PBMCs, taken after 12 months of ibrutinib treatment. This TCR was recovered from a human donor with chronic lymphocytic leukemia. V gene TRBV19 combines with J gene TRBJ2-5, with a tentative D call TRBD1 (6 bases). The CDR3 nucleotides read TGTGCCAGTAGTATGCTACAGGGTATCCGAGAGACCCAGTACTTC. Translated: CASSMLQGIRETQYF.